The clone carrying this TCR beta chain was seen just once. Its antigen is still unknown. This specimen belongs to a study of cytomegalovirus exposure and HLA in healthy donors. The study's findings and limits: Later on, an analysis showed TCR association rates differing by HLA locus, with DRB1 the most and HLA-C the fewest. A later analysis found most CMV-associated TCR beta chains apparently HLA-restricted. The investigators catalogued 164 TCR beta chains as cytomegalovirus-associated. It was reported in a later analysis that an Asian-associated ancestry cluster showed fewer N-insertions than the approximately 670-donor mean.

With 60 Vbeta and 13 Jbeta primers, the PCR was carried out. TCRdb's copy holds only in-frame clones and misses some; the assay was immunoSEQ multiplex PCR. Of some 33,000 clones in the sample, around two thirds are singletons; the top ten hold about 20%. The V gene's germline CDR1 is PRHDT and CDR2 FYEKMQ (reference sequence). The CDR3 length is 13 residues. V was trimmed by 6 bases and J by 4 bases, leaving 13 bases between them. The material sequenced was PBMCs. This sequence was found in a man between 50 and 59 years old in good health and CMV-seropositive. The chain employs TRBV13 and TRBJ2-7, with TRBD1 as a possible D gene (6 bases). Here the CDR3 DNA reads TGTGCCAGCAGTAGTACAGGGTTTTACGAGCAGTACTTC. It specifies CASSSTGFYEQYF. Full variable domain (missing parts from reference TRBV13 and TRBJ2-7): AAGVIQSPRHLIKEKRETATLKCYPIPRHDTVYWYQQGPGQDPQFLISFYEKMQSDKGSIPDRFSAQQFSDYHSELNMSSLELGDSALYFCASSSTGFYEQYFGPGTRLTVT.